This T cell receptor beta chain was identified in a study of OX40 agonist ivuxolimab in advanced cancers. As for the study in general: A mean age of roughly 60 years, range roughly 20 to 90, was recorded, and approximately 80% were male. Points from the study as a whole: CD4+ and CD8+ T cells in blood underwent clonal expansion by week 6 at 0.1 to 3.0 mg/kg. CD8+ T cells averaged more expanded clones than CD4+.

To note about this clone: The antigen is unknown.

The data were produced by immunoSEQ multiplex PCR, yet TCRdb's version contains in-frame clones alone and is incomplete. The sample comprises approximately 79,000 clones, around 92% of which are singletons, and approximately 8% rests with the top ten. This clonotype originated in an adult with an advanced solid tumor such as melanoma, head and neck, liver or kidney cancer. The sequences come from CD4+ or CD8+ T cells sorted from blood, collected in a trial of the OX40 agonist ivuxolimab.

The CDR3 nucleotides are TGTGCCAGCTCACCTTGGGACGGAGGAAACACCGGGGAGCTGTTTTTT. This codes for CASSPWDGGNTGELFF. The chain carries TRBV18 and TRBJ2-2; possibly TRBD1 or TRBD2 for D (5 bases each). The CDR3 is 16 residues long. The germline V and J ends were trimmed by 3 bases and 2 bases, with 13 bases remaining between them. The germline CDR1 and CDR2 sequences are KGHSH and LQKENI.